This is a list of T cell receptor beta chains from one sample in a study of blood T cell repertoires in COVID-19. Clones were sequenced by immunoSEQ multiplex PCR, and TCRdb holds only the in-frame ones, with some missing. Of roughly 280,000 clones in the sample, less than 90% were seen once. Sequencing was performed on PBMCs or T cells enriched from blood (not recorded which). Source of these receptors: a woman in her fifties or sixties who had recovered from COVID-19. The CDR3 runs from the conserved cysteine through the conserved F or W. The order of the fields is clone size, J gene, D gene, V gene, CDR3 protein, CDR3 DNA. D genes are given only for firm matches. Rows give clone size only sometimes, using once, few, many, or a class for an expanded clone.

size: .; J: TRBJ1-3; D: .; V: TRBV18; CDR3: CASSPPSNLF; DNA: TGTGCCAGCTCACCACCGTCTAATCTCTTT
size: .; J: TRBJ2-3; D: TRBD2; V: TRBV2; CDR3: CASSEAAGGTDTQYF; DNA: TGTGCCAGCAGTGAAGCAGCGGGAGGCACAGATACGCAGTATTTT
size: .; J: TRBJ1-4; D: TRBD1; V: TRBV5-1; CDR3: CASSFGQANEKLFF; DNA: TGCGCCAGCAGCTTTGGACAGGCTAATGAAAAACTGTTTTTT
size: .; J: TRBJ2-7; D: TRBD2; V: TRBV30; CDR3: CAWRSRGGKTYEQYF; DNA: TGTGCCTGGAGATCCCGGGGGGGGAAGACCTACGAGCAGTACTTC
size: .; J: TRBJ2-3; D: .; V: TRBV28; CDR3: CASSFGGSSGMGHTQYF; DNA: TGTGCCAGCAGTTTCGGGGGTAGTTCGGGAATGGGGCATACGCAGTATTTT
size: .; J: TRBJ1-5; D: .; V: TRBV27; CDR3: CASSLVANSPNQPQHF; DNA: TGTGCCAGCAGTTTGGTAGCGAACAGCCCGAATCAGCCCCAGCATTTT
size: .; J: TRBJ1-3; D: .; V: TRBV5-4; CDR3: CASSSGLVAGGLSGNTIYF; DNA: TGTGCCAGCAGCTCAGGGCTCGTGGCGGGGGGATTGTCTGGAAACACCATATATTTT
size: .; J: TRBJ1-1; D: .; V: TRBV9; CDR3: CASSVVPDTRNTEAFF; DNA: TGTGCCAGCAGCGTAGTCCCGGACACGCGGAACACTGAAGCTTTCTTT
size: once; J: TRBJ1-2; D: TRBD1; V: TRBV9; CDR3: CASSVEGDRGIDYGYTF; DNA: TGTGCCAGCAGCGTAGAGGGGGACAGGGGAATCGACTATGGCTACACCTTC
size: .; J: TRBJ1-5; D: .; V: TRBV28; CDR3: CASTPPGRYQPQHF; DNA: TGTGCCAGCACTCCACCGGGGAGATATCAGCCCCAGCATTTT
size: .; J: TRBJ1-5; D: TRBD1; V: TRBV6-2/TRBV6-3; CDR3: CASSHQDRVQPQHF; DNA: TGTGCCAGCAGCCACCAGGACAGGGTTCAGCCCCAGCATTTT
size: .; J: TRBJ1-3; D: .; V: TRBV10-3; CDR3: CAISEISGYRASGNTIYF; DNA: TGTGCCATCAGCGAAATATCGGGATACAGAGCCTCTGGAAACACCATATATTTT
size: .; J: TRBJ1-6; D: TRBD1; V: TRBV7-9; CDR3: CASSPGTGVDSPLHF; DNA: TGTGCCAGCAGTCCTGGGACAGGGGTCGATTCACCCCTCCACTTT
size: .; J: TRBJ1-3; D: .; V: TRBV2; CDR3: CASEGLSGSGNTIYF; DNA: TGTGCCAGTGAGGGTCTTTCGGGCTCTGGAAACACCATATATTTT
size: .; J: TRBJ2-3; D: .; V: TRBV28; CDR3: CASASLMGREWGTDTQYF; DNA: TGTGCCAGCGCCTCCCTCATGGGGCGGGAATGGGGGACAGATACGCAGTATTTT
size: .; J: TRBJ1-1; D: .; V: TRBV30; CDR3: CAWILGGALPYAFF; DNA: TGTGCTTGGATTCTCGGGGGGGCCCTTCCTTACGCTTTCTTT
size: .; J: TRBJ2-1; D: .; V: TRBV15; CDR3: CATSSSGESYNEQFF; DNA: TGTGCCACCAGCAGTTCGGGAGAGTCCTACAATGAGCAGTTCTTC